The following is a TCR beta chain sequence with its context. This clonotype appeared a few times. Which antigen it targets is not known. Per-nucleotide qualities are absent, and no much larger clonotype sits a single base away. V gives up 3 bases and J gives up 5 bases, and the segment between their germline ends measures 13 bases. The germline V gene yields MDHEN for CDR1 and SYDVKM for CDR2. Spanning cysteine to phenylalanine, the CDR3 consists of 14 amino acids. Only the CDR3 region is kept as DNA, spanning 42 bases read in frame from base 1. Library creation used PCR. TCRdb lists the instrument as Illumina HiSeq 2500. To normalize quantification of the TCRbeta repertoire, the TCR libraries were built with molecular barcoding that relied on unique molecular identifiers. Clones were called with MiXCR by TCRdb after fastp trimmed the public reads at Q25, and only in-frame beta chains were retained. Each entry merges the rows of one CDR3 protein and shows their most common DNA and genes. A total of about 460,000 distinct CDR3 sequences appear in this sample, approximately 10% of them only once. Approximately 15% of the sample belongs to the ten largest clones.

These data are taken from a study of T-cell reconstitution after alpha-beta-depleted transplantation in children (dated by TCRdb to 2016 to 2017). At the level of the whole study: Using TCR repertoire profiling, the study followed T-cell immune reconstitution in a quantitative way in children after TCRalphabeta/CD19-depleted allogeneic hematopoietic cell transplantation.

Explained via the paper, the treatment or condition label denotes: allogeneic hematopoietic cell transplantation with graft depleted of TCRalphabeta T cells and CD19 B cells. The children who served as transplant recipients had been given grafts of TCRalphabeta/CD19-depleted allogeneic hematopoietic cells. Overall study outcomes, separate from this receptor: In some patients, the high TCRbeta diversity seen at day 60 was put down to recipient T cells and intrathymic progenitors that had survived conditioning. Over the following months the frequencies of hyperexpanded clones went down, and after one year T-cell counts and TCRbeta diversity were mostly credited to newly produced T cells. The apparently early recovery of alphabetaT-cell counts about two months after transplant reportedly depended on only several hundred rapidly expanded clones that came from non-depleted graft cells.

The source of this sequence is a female patient between 2 and 10 years old who had a stem cell transplant for aplastic anemia, so the T cells may come from the graft donor. The sample consisted of PBMCs, mostly from graft donor cells, taken 180 days after TCRalphabeta/CD19-depleted stem cell transplant. The chain joins TRBV28 to TRBJ1-1; the D gene identity is not certain. The bases are TGTGCCAGCAGTTTGGTTAGAGGGAGGACTGAAGCTTTCTTT. It is translated as CASSLVRGRTEAFF. Here the CDR3 is joined to the reference TRBV28 and TRBJ1-1 genes, and the full variable domain is: DVKVTQSSRYLVKRTGEKVFLECVQDMDHENMFWYRQDPGLGLRLIYFSYDVKMKEKGDIPEGYSVSREKKERFSLILESASTNQTSMYLCASSLVRGRTEAFFGQGTRLTVV.